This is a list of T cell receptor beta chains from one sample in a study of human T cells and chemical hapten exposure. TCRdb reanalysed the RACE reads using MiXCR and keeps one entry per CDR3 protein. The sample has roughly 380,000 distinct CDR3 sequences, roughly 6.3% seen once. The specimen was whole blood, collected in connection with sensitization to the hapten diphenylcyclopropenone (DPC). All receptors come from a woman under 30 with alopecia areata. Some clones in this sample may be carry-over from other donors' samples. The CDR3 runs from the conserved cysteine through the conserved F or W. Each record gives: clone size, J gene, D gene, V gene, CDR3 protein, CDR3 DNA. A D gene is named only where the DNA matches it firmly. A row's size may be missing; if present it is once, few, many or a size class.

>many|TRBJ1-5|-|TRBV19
CASSIDGGGRYSNQPQHF
TGTGCCAGTAGTATAGATGGAGGCGGAAGATATAGCAATCAGCCCCAGCATTTT
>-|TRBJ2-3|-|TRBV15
CATSRDLLDTQYF
TGTGCCACCAGCAGAGATCTGTTGGATACGCAGTATTTT
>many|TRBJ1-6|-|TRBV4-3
CASSQEPVSPLHF
TGCGCCAGCAGCCAAGAACCGGTTTCACCCCTCCACTTT
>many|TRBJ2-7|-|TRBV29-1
CSVERDIGASYEQYF
TGCAGCGTCGAAAGGGACATAGGAGCCTCCTACGAGCAGTACTTC
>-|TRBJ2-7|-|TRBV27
CASSPQVVGLYEQYF
TGTGCCAGCAGTCCACAGGTAGTAGGGTTATACGAGCAGTACTTC
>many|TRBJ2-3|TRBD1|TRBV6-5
CASSYSKVTGLGDTQYF
TGTGCCAGCAGTTACTCGAAAGTGACAGGGCTGGGAGATACGCAGTATTTT
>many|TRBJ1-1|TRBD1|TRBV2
CASSERGQGRTEAFF
TGTGCCAGCAGTGAACGAGGACAGGGAAGGACTGAAGCTTTCTTT
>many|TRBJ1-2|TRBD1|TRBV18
CASSFGQGADSGYTF
TGTGCCAGCTCATTTGGACAGGGGGCCGATTCTGGCTACACCTTC
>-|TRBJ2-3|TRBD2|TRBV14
CASSRPLAGALDTQYF
TGTGCCAGCAGCCGCCCACTAGCGGGGGCCCTTGATACGCAGTATTTT
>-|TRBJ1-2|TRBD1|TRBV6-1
CASSQGGILYGYTF
TGTGCCAGCAGCCAGGGGGGCATCCTCTATGGCTACACCTTC
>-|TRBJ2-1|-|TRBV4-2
CASSPRGTLLYNEQFF
TGTGCCAGCAGCCCCAGAGGGACCCTCCTCTACAATGAGCAGTTCTTC
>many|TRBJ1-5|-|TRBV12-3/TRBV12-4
CASSVTGWGGQPQHF
TGTGCCAGCAGCGTCACAGGGTGGGGAGGCCAGCCCCAGCATTTT
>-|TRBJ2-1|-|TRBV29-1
CSVELTGIGNEQFF
TGCAGCGTTGAACTCACAGGGATTGGCAATGAGCAGTTCTTC
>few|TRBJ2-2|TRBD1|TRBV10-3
CAIRGTAPAGELFF
TGTGCCATCAGAGGGACAGCGCCCGCCGGGGAGCTGTTTTTT
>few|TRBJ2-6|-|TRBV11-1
CASSPTRANVLTF
TGTGCCAGCAGCCCGACTAGGGCCAACGTCCTGACTTTC
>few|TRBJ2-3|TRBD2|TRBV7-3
CASSPGGVTDTQYF
TGTGCCAGCAGCCCCGGGGGGGTCACAGATACGCAGTATTTT
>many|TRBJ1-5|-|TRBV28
CASSYRQPQHF
TGTGCCAGCAGTTACAGGCAGCCCCAGCATTTT
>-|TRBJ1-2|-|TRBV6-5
CATTTDYGYTF
TGTGCCACCACGACTGACTATGGCTACACCTTC
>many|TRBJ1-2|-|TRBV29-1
CSIRGDGYTF
TGCAGCATCCGAGGAGATGGCTACACCTTC
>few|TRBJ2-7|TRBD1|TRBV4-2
CASSQDTGGRYEQYF
TGTGCCAGCAGCCAAGATACAGGGGGCAGGTACGAGCAGTACTTC
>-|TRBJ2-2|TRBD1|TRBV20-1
CSASPIGTGNTGELFF
TGCAGTGCTAGTCCCATCGGGACAGGGAACACCGGGGAGCTGTTTTTT
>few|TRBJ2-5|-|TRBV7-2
CASSTRPGNQETQYF
TGTGCCAGCAGCACGCGCCCTGGAAACCAAGAGACCCAGTACTTC
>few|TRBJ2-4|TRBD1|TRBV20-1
CSASGQGILAKNIQYF
TGCAGTGCTAGTGGACAGGGGATTCTAGCCAAAAACATTCAGTACTTC
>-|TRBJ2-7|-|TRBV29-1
CSVEMGPYF
TGCAGCGTGGAAATGGGACCGTACTTC
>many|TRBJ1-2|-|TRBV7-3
CASSPGASYGYTF
TGTGCCAGCAGCCCGGGGGCATCCTATGGCTACACCTTC
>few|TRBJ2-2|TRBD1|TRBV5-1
CASSLVRGQVPANTGELFF
TGCGCCAGCAGCTTGGTCCGGGGACAGGTTCCCGCGAACACCGGGGAGCTGTTTTTT
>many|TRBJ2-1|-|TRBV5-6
CASSQTRVFYNEQFF
TGTGCCAGCAGCCAAACTAGGGTATTCTACAATGAGCAGTTCTTC